One sample yielded the 22 T cell receptor beta chains listed below, sequenced in a study of HIV-infected patients and healthy controls (TCRdb year 2014). The library relied on 5' RACE. Sequencing was carried out with an Illumina MiSeq. SuperScript III was used to reverse transcribe 500 ng RNA with primers targeting the alpha and beta constant regions. Separate libraries for the alpha and beta chains were generated through chain-specific third strand synthesis that incorporated multiplexing indices. The raw public data were reprocessed by TCRdb itself: fastp quality trimming at Q25, MiXCR clonotype calling, in-frame beta chains only. All rows with the same CDR3 protein become a single entry with the most common DNA and genes. Here the sample has about 16,000 distinct CDR3 sequences; roughly 9% occur a single time. The top ten hold 5% to 6.5% of the sample. Whole blood was used without cell fractionation, so the repertoire reflected all unsorted peripheral T cells.

Material: blood. The origin of the receptors is an adult in good health.

This clonotype has a count of ten or more. This chain links TRBV4-2 with TRBJ2-1; 10 positions agree with TRBD1. The CDR3 is 17 amino acids. V shed 4 bases, J shed 6 bases, and the junction held 12 bases outside the gene matches. CDR1 is LGHNA and CDR2 is YNFKEQ in the germline V gene. The CDR3 here is CASSRGDRGPTLNEQFF. The CDR3 DNA reads TGTGCCAGCAGCCGTGGTGACAGGGGGCCAACTCTCAATGAGCAGTTCTTC.

This clonotype appeared many times. The genes are TRBV7-2 and TRBJ2-7; D uncertain. Germline lookup yields CDR1 SGHTA and CDR2 FQGNSA. The CDR3 has 14 amino acids. V lost 3 bases, J lost 2 bases, and 11 bases lay in between. The CDR3 reads CASSFRTATYEQYF. In DNA form, the CDR3 reads TGTGCCAGCAGCTTTAGAACAGCGACCTACGAGCAGTACTTC. The full variable domain, in which reference TRBV7-2 and TRBJ2-7 provide the parts outside the CDR3, is GAGVSQSPSNKVTEKGKDVELRCDPISGHTALYWYRQSLGQGLEFLIYFQGNSAPDKSGLPSDRFSAERTGGSVSTLTIQRTQQEDSAVYLCASSFRTATYEQYFGPGTRLTVT.

This clonotype was seen only a few times. V is TRBV27 and J is TRBJ2-5; 10 nucleotides match TRBD2. This CDR3 region has 14 residues. With 7 bases clipped from V and 12 bases from J, the junction kept 14 bases outside the gene matches. The germline CDR1 and CDR2 sequences are MNHEY and SMNVEV (reference sequence). The CDR3 here is CASKLSLAGEDEYF. DNA for the CDR3: TGTGCCAGCAAGTTAAGTCTAGCGGGAGAAGACGAGTACTTC.

Concerning this clonotype: A much larger clone differs by one base, so this may be a read error. This sequence joins TRBV15 and TRBJ2-5; no firm D call. Germline-derived CDR1 and CDR2 are LNHNV and YYDKDF (reference sequence). The V gene lost 7 bases and the J gene lost 5 bases, with 26 bases spanning the gap. The CDR3 runs 17 residues. The CDR3, as DNA: TGTGCCACCAACTCTCGAAGTGGGGAATCTATTATGGAGACCCAGTACTTC. Translation gives CATNSRSGESIMETQYF. Supplemented by reference TRBV15 and TRBJ2-5, the full variable domain reads DAMVIQNPRYQVTQFGKPVTLSCSQTLNHNVMYWYQQKSSQAPKLLFHYYDKDFNNEADTPDNFQSRRPNTSFCFLDIRSPGLGDTAMYLCATNSRSGESIMETQYFGPGTRLLVL.

This clonotype occurred a few times. J is TRBJ2-1 and V is TRBV4-3; 11 bases agree with TRBD1. The V gene's germline CDR1 is LGHNA and CDR2 YSLEER. This CDR3 has 15 amino acids. V gave up 4 bases and J gave up 4 bases; unmatched junction bases: 3. This CDR3 is CASSPDRGRYNEQFF. The CDR3 DNA follows: TGCGCCAGCAGCCCGGACAGGGGGCGTTACAATGAGCAGTTCTTC.

There are many counts of this clonotype. The chain uses TRBV14 and TRBJ1-1; 7 nucleotides align to TRBD1. Trimming removed 0 bases from V and 3 bases from J; junction bases left unmatched: 4. The CDR3 runs to 15 residues. Germline CDR1 is SGHDN and CDR2 is FVKESK. CDR3 nucleotides: TGTGCCAGCAGCCAAGAATCGGGACAGTACACTGAAGCTTTCTTT. Protein sequence: CASSQESGQYTEAFF. The full variable domain, completed using reference TRBV14 and TRBJ1-1, is EAGVTQFPSHSVIEKGQTVTLRCDPISGHDNLYWYRRVMGKEIKFLLHFVKESKQDESGMPNNRFLAERTGGTYSTLKVQPAELEDSGVYFCASSQESGQYTEAFFGQGTRLTVV.

The genes are TRBV7-2 and TRBJ2-5; D may be TRBD2 (6 bases). Germline V gene lookup returns CDR1 SGHTA and CDR2 FQGNSA. Trimming stripped 3 bases from V and 4 bases from J, with 21 bases between. This CDR3 comprises 17 residues. In nucleotides, the CDR3 is TGTGCCAGCAGCTTGAGTAGGACGGGGGAGGCCAGAGAGACCCAGTACTTC. Protein sequence: CASSLSRTGEARETQYF.

This clonotype appeared a few times. The rearrangement links TRBV3-1 to TRBJ1-2, with D possibly being TRBD1 (5 bases). V lost 3 bases and J 6 bases, leaving 14 bases between the germline ends. The CDR3 is 14 residues long. Germline assignment: CDR1 LGHDT and CDR2 YNNKEL (reference sequence). CDR3: CASSHTVGENGYTF. The DNA for the CDR3 is TGTGCCAGCAGCCATACTGTGGGGGAAAATGGCTACACCTTC. Looking up the rest from reference TRBV3-1 and TRBJ1-2 gives the full variable domain: DTAVSQTPKYLVTQMGNDKSIKCEQNLGHDTMYWYKQDSKKFLKIMFSYNNKELIINETVPNRFSPKSPDKAHLNLHINSLELGDSAVYFCASSHTVGENGYTFGSGTRLTVV.

This clonotype was observed at least ten times. The rearrangement joins TRBV6-1 to TRBJ2-2, with 10 nucleotides matching TRBD1. Germline lookup yields CDR1 MNHNS and CDR2 SASEGT. V gave up 8 bases and J gave up 2 bases; unmatched junction bases: 5. The CDR3 runs 15 residues. As DNA, the CDR3 is TGTGCCAGCGTGACAGGGGGCGAAAACACCGGGGAGCTGTTTTTT. Protein sequence: CASVTGGENTGELFF.

This clonotype was detected ten times or more. One end of the junction varies from germline; a read error may be responsible. Here the CDR3 reads CASSAHHPTGYNEKLFF. The CDR3 bases are TGTGCCAGCAGTGCGCACCACCCGACAGGGTATAATGAAAAGCTGTTTTTT. The chain uses TRBV28 and TRBJ1-4; 7 nucleotides line up with TRBD1. Per germline, CDR1 MDHEN and CDR2 SYDVKM. This CDR3 has 17 residues.

This clonotype is categorized as medium-sized. V gene TRBV10-2 combines with J gene TRBJ2-5; D unclear. There are 13 residues in the CDR3. V was shortened by 4 bases and J by 7 bases, with 13 bases between the two germline ends. Germline CDR1 is WSHSY and CDR2 is SAAADI. The CDR3 protein is CASSGARHSTQYF. The CDR3 DNA reads as TGCGCCAGCAGTGGGGCAAGACATTCGACCCAGTACTTC.

The chain employs TRBV20-1 and TRBJ2-1; 8 positions agree with TRBD2. The length of the CDR3 is 16 residues. Trimming cost V 2 bases and J 4 bases; bases outside gene matches: 10. Germline CDR1 and CDR2: DFQATT and SNEGSKA (reference sequence). Here the CDR3 DNA reads TGCAGTGCTAGAAACCCGGGACTAGGAGATTACAATGAGCAGTTCTTC. Amino acid sequence: CSARNPGLGDYNEQFF.

This clonotype was seen ten or more times. The CDR3 DNA sequence: TGTGCCACCAACTCGATTGGAGGGACTAGCGGGACCAATGAGCAGTTCTTC. Amino acids: CATNSIGGTSGTNEQFF. V is TRBV24-1 and J is TRBJ2-1; 13 nucleotides line up with TRBD2. CDR3 length: 17 residues. V lost 8 bases and J lost 6; bases outside the gene matches: 12. Germline CDR1 and CDR2: KGHDR and SFDVKD.

In its sample, this clonotype ranks as medium-sized (0.01 to 0.1%). The chain combines TRBV5-5 with TRBJ2-3, with D unclear. This CDR3 spans 15 amino acids. Germline V gene sequence: CDR1 SGHKS, CDR2 YYEKEE (reference sequence). The V end was cut by 0 bases, the J end by 5 bases, with 13 bases between. Here the CDR3 reads CASSLAILPGDTQYF. The CDR3 DNA reads as TGTGCCAGCAGCTTGGCCATACTACCCGGAGATACGCAGTATTTT. Combining the CDR3 with reference TRBV5-5 and TRBJ2-3 gives the whole variable domain DAGVTQSPTHLIKTRGQQVTLRCSPISGHKSVSWYQQVLGQGPQFIFQYYEKEERGRGNFPDRFSARQFPNYSSELNVNALLLGDSALYLCASSLAILPGDTQYFGPGTRLTVL.

This clonotype was detected many times. The chain uses TRBV28 and TRBJ2-1; D is possibly TRBD2 (6 bases). There are 12 residues in the CDR3. The germline V gene encodes CDR1 MDHEN and CDR2 SYDVKM. The germline V and J ends were trimmed by 3 bases and 9 bases, with 9 bases remaining between them. DNA of the CDR3: TGTGCCAGCAGTTTGAGCGGGCCTGAGCAGTTCTTC. Translated: CASSLSGPEQFF.

This clonotype has at least ten counts. The J gene is TRBJ1-1, the V gene TRBV29-1; D is uncertain. CDR1 is SQVTM and CDR2 is ANQGSEA in the germline V gene. V was clipped by 6 bases and J by 5 bases, with 16 bases between them. The CDR3 is 13 amino acids. Written as DNA, the CDR3 is TGCAGCGTCTCCCAAACGCGGTGGACTGAAGCTTTCTTT. This translates into CSVSQTRWTEAFF.

The rearrangement links TRBV7-2 to TRBJ2-1, with 8 bases aligning to TRBD2. Losses at the gene ends were 5 bases for V and 2 bases for J; bases not matched to a gene: 5. Looked up from germline, CDR1 is SGHTA and CDR2 is FQGNSA. The CDR3 is 15 residues long. The CDR3 here is CASSVTSGPYNEQFF. DNA of the CDR3: TGTGCCAGCAGCGTCACTAGCGGACCCTACAATGAGCAGTTCTTC.

By sample fraction, this clonotype is medium-sized. This chain joins TRBV7-2 and TRBJ2-5; TRBD1 agrees at 9 bases. CDR1 SGHTA and CDR2 FQGNSA come from the germline V gene. This CDR3 comprises 13 residues. Losses at the gene ends were 5 bases for V and 4 bases for J; bases not matched to a gene: 2. Written as DNA, the CDR3 is TGTGCCAGCAGCACAGGGGGCGCAGAGACCCAGTACTTC. Protein: CASSTGGAETQYF.

This clonotype is labeled medium-sized. The chain carries TRBV6-2 or TRBV6-3 and TRBJ2-7; 7 bases align to TRBD2. The CDR3 length is 16 residues. With V trimmed by 0 bases and J by 7 bases, 12 bases remained unmatched. In germline, CDR1 is MNHEY, CDR2 SVGEGT. The DNA for the CDR3 is TGTGCCAGCAGTTACTCGGCGAGGGAGGGCCCGGAGGAGCAGTACTTC. It translates to CASSYSAREGPEEQYF.

This clonotype came up many times. V is TRBV7-8 and J is TRBJ1-5; perhaps TRBD1 as D (5 bases). The V gene lost 5 bases and the J gene lost 1 base, with 18 bases spanning the gap. The CDR3 sequence is 17 residues long. The V gene's germline CDR1 is SGHVS and CDR2 FQNEAQ. CDR3 protein: CASSTSRGVGSNQPQHF. CDR3 DNA: TGTGCCAGCAGCACAAGTAGAGGGGTAGGGAGCAATCAGCCCCAGCATTTT. Using reference TRBV7-8 and TRBJ1-5 for the parts outside the CDR3, the full variable domain is GAGVSQSPRYKVAKRGQDVALRCDPISGHVSLFWYQQALGQGPEFLTYFQNEAQLDKSGLPSDRFFAERPEGSVSTLKIQRTQQEDSAVYLCASSTSRGVGSNQPQHFGDGTRLSIL.

V is TRBV7-2 and J is TRBJ2-1, with a weak D call TRBD2 (5 bases). There are 15 residues in the CDR3. In germline, CDR1 is SGHTA, CDR2 FQGNSA. Trimming took 1 base from V and 5 from J, leaving 12 bases between them. This CDR3 is CASSLGFGLNNEQFF. DNA for the CDR3: TGTGCCAGCAGCTTAGGGTTCGGACTCAACAATGAGCAGTTCTTC.

A few counts support this clonotype. The rearrangement joins TRBV5-1 to TRBJ2-7, with D perhaps assigned TRBD1 or TRBD2 (6 bases each). Between the trimmed V and J ends, which lost 5 bases and 9 bases, there was a span of 21 bases. Germline CDR1 SGHRS, CDR2 YFSETQ. The CDR3 has 14 amino acids. CDR3 in amino acids: CASRMDSQPGGQYF. The CDR3 bases are TGCGCCAGCAGAATGGACAGCCAACCCGGGGGGCAGTACTTC.